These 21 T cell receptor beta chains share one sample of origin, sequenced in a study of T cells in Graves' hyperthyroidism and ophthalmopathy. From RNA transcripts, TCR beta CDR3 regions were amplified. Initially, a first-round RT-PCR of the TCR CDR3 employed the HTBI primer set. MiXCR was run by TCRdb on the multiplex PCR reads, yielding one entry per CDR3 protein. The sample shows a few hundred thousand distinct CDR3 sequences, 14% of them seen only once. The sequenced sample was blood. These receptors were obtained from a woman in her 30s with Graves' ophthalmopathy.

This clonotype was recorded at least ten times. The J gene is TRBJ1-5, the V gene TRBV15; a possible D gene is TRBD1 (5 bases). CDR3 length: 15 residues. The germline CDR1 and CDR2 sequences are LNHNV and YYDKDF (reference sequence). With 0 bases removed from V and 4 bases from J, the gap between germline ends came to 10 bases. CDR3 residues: CATSREGGVNQPQHF. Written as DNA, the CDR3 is TGTGCCACCAGCAGAGAAGGAGGGGTGAATCAGCCCCAGCATTTT.

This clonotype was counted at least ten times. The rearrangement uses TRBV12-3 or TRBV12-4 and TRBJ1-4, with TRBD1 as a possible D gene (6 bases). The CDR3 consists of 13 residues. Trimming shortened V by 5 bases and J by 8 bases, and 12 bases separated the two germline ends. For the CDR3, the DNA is TGTGCCAGCAGTCCACCGACAGGCGAAAAACTGTTTTTT. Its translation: CASSPPTGEKLFF.

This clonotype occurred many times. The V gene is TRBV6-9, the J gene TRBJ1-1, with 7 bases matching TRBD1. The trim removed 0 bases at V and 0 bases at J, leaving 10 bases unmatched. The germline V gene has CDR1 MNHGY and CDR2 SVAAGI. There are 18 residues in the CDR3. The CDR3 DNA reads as TGTGCCAGCAGTTATTCTACATCATCCGGGACAGTGAACACTGAAGCTTTCTTT. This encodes CASSYSTSSGTVNTEAFF.

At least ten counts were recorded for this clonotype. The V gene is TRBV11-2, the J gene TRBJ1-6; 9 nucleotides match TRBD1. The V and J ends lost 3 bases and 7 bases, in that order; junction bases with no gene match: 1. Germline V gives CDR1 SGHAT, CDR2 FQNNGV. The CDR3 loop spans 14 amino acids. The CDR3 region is CASSFGTGNSPLHF. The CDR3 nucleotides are TGTGCCAGCAGCTTTGGGACAGGGAATTCACCCCTCCACTTT.

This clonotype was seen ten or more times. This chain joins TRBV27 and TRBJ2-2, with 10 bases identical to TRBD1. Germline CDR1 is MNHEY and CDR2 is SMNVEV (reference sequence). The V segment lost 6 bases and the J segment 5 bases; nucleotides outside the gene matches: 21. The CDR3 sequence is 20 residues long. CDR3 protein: CASRPPLTGGLNFLTGELFF. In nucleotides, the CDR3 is TGTGCCAGCAGACCCCCCCTGACAGGGGGCCTAAACTTTTTGACCGGGGAGCTGTTTTTT.

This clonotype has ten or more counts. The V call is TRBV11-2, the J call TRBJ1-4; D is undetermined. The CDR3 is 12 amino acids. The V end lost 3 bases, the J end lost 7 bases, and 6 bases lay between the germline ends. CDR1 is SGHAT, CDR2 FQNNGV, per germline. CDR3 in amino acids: CASSFTSEKLFF. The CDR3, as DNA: TGTGCCAGCAGCTTTACGTCTGAAAAACTGTTTTTT.

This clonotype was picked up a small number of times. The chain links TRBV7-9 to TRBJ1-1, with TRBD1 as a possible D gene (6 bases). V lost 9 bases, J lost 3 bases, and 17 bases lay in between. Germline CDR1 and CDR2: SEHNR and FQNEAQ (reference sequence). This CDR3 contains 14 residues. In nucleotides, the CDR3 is TGTGCCAGTCCGGGGGGCACGGTGGACACTGAAGCTTTCTTT. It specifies CASPGGTVDTEAFF.

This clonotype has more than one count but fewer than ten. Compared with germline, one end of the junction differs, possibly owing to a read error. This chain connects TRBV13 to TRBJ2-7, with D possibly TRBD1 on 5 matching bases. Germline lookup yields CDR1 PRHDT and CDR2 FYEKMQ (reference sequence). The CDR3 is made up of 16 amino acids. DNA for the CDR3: TGTGCCAGCATCTTATTCCTACAGGCTTCTTTCTACGAGCAGTACTTC. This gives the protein CASILFLQASFYEQYF.

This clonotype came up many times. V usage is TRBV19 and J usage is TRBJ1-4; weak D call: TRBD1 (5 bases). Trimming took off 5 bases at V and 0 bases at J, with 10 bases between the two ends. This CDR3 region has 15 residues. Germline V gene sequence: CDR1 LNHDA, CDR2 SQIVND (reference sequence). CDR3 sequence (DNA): TGTGCCAGTAGTGACGGGGGTTCAACTAATGAAAAACTGTTTTTT. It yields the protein CASSDGGSTNEKLFF. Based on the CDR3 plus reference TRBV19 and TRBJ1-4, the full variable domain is DGGITQSPKYLFRKEGQNVTLSCEQNLNHDAMYWYRQDPGQGLRLIYYSQIVNDFQKGDIAEGYSVSREKKESFPLTVTSAQKNPTAFYLCASSDGGSTNEKLFFGSGTQLSVL.

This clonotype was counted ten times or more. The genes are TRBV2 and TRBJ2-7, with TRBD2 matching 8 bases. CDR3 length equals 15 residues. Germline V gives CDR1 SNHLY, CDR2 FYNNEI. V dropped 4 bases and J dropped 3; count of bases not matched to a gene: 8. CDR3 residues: CASSGSGGYYYEQYF. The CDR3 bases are TGTGCCAGCAGTGGCAGCGGGGGTTACTACTACGAGCAGTACTTC.

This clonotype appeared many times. The CDR3 DNA reads TGTGCCAGCAGCTTGGGACTAGCGGGGGGGCCGGGGGATACGCAGTATTTT. It codes for CASSLGLAGGPGDTQYF. The chain recombines TRBV7-8 with TRBJ2-3; 16 positions match TRBD2. From germline, CDR1 is SGHVS and CDR2 FQNEAQ. Trimming took 3 bases from V and 6 from J; bases not matched to a gene: 6. This CDR3 spans 17 amino acids.

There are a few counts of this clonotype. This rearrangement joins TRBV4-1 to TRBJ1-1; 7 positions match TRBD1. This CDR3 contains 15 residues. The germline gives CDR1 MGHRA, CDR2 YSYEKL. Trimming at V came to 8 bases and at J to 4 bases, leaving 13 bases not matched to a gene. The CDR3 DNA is TGCGCCAGCTCCCGACAGGGTTTTGAGGCCACTGAAGCTTTCTTT. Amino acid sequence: CASSRQGFEATEAFF.

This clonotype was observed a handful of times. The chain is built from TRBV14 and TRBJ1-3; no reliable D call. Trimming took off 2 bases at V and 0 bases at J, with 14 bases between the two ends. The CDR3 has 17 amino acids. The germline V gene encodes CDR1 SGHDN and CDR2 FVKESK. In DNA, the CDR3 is TGTGCCAGCAGCCAATATTACAAGCGGAACTCTGGAAACACCATATATTTT. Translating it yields CASSQYYKRNSGNTIYF.

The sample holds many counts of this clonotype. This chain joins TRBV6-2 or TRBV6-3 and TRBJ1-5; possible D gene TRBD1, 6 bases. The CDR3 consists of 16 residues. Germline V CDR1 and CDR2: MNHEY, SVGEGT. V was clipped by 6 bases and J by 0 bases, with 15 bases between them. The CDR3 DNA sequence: TGTGCCAGCAGCCATCTCGCAGGGGTTAGCAATCAGCCCCAGCATTTT. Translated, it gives CASSHLAGVSNQPQHF.

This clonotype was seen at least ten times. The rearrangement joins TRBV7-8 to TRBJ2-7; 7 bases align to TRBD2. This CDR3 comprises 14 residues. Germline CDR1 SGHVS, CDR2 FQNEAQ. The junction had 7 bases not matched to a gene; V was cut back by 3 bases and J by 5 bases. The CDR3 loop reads CASSFRTSSNEQYF. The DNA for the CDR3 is TGTGCCAGCAGCTTCCGGACTAGTTCGAACGAGCAGTACTTC.

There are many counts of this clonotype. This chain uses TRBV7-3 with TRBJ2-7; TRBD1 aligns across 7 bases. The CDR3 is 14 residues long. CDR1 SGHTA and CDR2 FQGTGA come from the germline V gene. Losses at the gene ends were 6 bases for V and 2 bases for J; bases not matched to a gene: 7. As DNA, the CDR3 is TGTGCCAGCAGATCGACAGGGTCCCCCTACGAGCAGTACTTC. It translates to CASRSTGSPYEQYF.

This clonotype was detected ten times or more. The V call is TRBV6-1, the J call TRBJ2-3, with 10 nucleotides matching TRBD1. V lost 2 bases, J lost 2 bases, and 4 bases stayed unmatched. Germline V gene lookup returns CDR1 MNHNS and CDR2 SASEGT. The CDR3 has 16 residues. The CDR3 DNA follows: TGTGCCAGCAGTGAATGGACAGGGGGTACCACAGATACGCAGTATTTT. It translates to CASSEWTGGTTDTQYF.

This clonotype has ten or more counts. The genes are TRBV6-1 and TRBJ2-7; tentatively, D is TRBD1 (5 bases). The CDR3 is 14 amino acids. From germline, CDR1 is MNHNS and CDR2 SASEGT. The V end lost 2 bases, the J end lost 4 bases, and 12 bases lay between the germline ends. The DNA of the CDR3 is TGTGCCAGCAGTGAACTCAGGGCTGGATACGAGCAGTACTTC. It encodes CASSELRAGYEQYF.

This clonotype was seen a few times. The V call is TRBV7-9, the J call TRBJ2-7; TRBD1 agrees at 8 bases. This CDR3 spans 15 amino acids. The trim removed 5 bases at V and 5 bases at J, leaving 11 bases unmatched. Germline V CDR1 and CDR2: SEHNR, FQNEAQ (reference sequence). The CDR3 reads CASSRDRGLMDEQYF. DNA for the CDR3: TGTGCCAGCAGCCGAGACAGGGGTTTAATGGACGAGCAGTACTTC.

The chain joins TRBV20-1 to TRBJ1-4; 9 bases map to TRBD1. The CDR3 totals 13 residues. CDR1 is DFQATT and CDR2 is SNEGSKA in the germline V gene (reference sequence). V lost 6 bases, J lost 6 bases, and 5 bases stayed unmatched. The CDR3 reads CSAEQGADEKLFF. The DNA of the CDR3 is TGCAGTGCCGAACAGGGGGCGGATGAAAAACTGTTTTTT.

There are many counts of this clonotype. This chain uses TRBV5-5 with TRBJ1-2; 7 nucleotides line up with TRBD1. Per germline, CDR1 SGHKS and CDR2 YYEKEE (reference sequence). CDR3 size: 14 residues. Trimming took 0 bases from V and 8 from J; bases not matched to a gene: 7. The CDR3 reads CASSLAPTGDGYTF. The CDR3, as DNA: TGTGCCAGCAGCTTGGCCCCTACAGGGGACGGCTACACCTTC. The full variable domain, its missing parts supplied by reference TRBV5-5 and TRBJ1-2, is DAGVTQSPTHLIKTRGQQVTLRCSPISGHKSVSWYQQVLGQGPQFIFQYYEKEERGRGNFPDRFSARQFPNYSSELNVNALLLGDSALYLCASSLAPTGDGYTFGSGTRLTVV.